The next 15 T cell receptor beta chains were all read from a single sample in a study of blood T cells in healthy people across ages. Combining a sample-barcoded 5' primer with a J-beta primer mix, a second PCR ran for 7 to 11 cycles. TCRdb re-called the 5' RACE reads through MiXCR, storing one row per CDR3 protein. Among hundreds of thousands of distinct CDR3 sequences listed, approximately 65% were seen once. Specimen: blood. The receptors shown here come from a man aged 30 to 45 in good health.

This clonotype was recorded at least ten times. The CDR3 region is CASSAQGAEGEKLFF. CDR3 bases: TGCGCCAGCAGCGCCCAGGGGGCGGAAGGGGAAAAACTGTTTTTT. This chain uses TRBV4-3 with TRBJ1-4; 8 positions agree with TRBD1. Germline V gives CDR1 LGHNA, CDR2 YSLEER. The CDR3 contains 15 residues. Trimming at V came to 5 bases and at J to 8 bases, leaving 10 bases not matched to a gene.

The rearrangement joins TRBV9 to TRBJ1-1; D gene ambiguous. The CDR3 spans 14 residues. V lost 0 bases, J lost 1 base, and 7 bases lay in between. In germline, CDR1 is SGDLS, CDR2 YYNGEE. The CDR3 DNA follows: TGTGCCAGCAGCGTAGGAGTGGGGAACACTGAAGCTTTCTTT. Translated, it gives CASSVGVGNTEAFF.

This clonotype was recorded a few times. V is TRBV11-2 and J is TRBJ2-5, with 7 bases that match TRBD2. The V and J ends lost 0 bases and 4 bases, in that order; junction bases with no gene match: 11. This CDR3 contains 17 residues. CDR1 and CDR2 (germline): SGHAT, FQNNGV. CDR3 DNA: TGTGCCAGCAGCTTAGAACCGACTAGGTGGGGGGGAGAGACCCAGTACTTC. Translated: CASSLEPTRWGGETQYF. The full variable domain, completed using reference TRBV11-2 and TRBJ2-5, is EAGVAQSPRYKIIEKRQSVAFWCNPISGHATLYWYQQILGQGPKLLIQFQNNGVVDDSQLPKDRFSAERLKGVDSTLKIQPAKLEDSAVYLCASSLEPTRWGGETQYFGPGTRLLVL.

The chain employs TRBV2 and TRBJ1-2, with 8 bases that match TRBD1. The CDR3 runs 15 residues. Germline-derived CDR1 and CDR2 are SNHLY and FYNNEI. After removal of 7 bases from V and 4 bases from J, the junction contained 11 bases not matched to a gene. The CDR3 protein is CASKEGTGRSYGYTF. CDR3 in DNA: TGTGCCAGCAAAGAGGGGACAGGCCGATCCTATGGCTACACCTTC.

This clonotype appeared a few times. The chain has TRBV20-1 and TRBJ2-3, with 9 bases aligning to TRBD2. J was trimmed by 0 bases and V by 3 bases; bases with no gene match: 4. The germline CDR1 and CDR2 sequences are DFQATT and SNEGSKA (reference sequence). The CDR3 is 15 residues long. This CDR3 reads CSARGGGVSTDTQYF. In DNA form, the CDR3 reads TGCAGTGCTAGGGGCGGGGGGGTTAGCACAGATACGCAGTATTTT.

This sequence joins TRBV7-6 and TRBJ2-1; D is ambiguous. The CDR3 runs 17 residues. V was shortened by 7 bases and J by 0 bases, with 19 bases between the two germline ends. Germline CDR1 SGHVS, CDR2 FNYEAQ. The CDR3 region is CASTLGHAESSYNEQFF. DNA for the CDR3: TGTGCCAGCACCCTGGGTCATGCGGAGAGCTCCTACAATGAGCAGTTCTTC.

This clonotype was found once. The chain links TRBV2 to TRBJ2-1; TRBD2 matches at 11 bases. V lost 6 bases, J lost 5 bases, and 6 bases stayed unmatched. The CDR3 length is 15 residues. Looked up from germline, CDR1 is SNHLY and CDR2 is FYNNEI. This chain's CDR3 is CASRVSGGANNEQFF. The DNA for the CDR3 is TGTGCCAGCAGAGTTAGCGGGGGGGCTAACAATGAGCAGTTCTTC.

The J gene is TRBJ1-2, the V gene TRBV20-1, with D possibly matching TRBD1 (5 bases). The germline CDR1 and CDR2 sequences are DFQATT and SNEGSKA (reference sequence). V lost 3 bases and J 7 bases, leaving 15 bases between the germline ends. This CDR3 region has 13 residues. CDR3 coding DNA: TGCAGTGCTAGGGACAAGACGGGGCCTGGCTACACCTTC. Encoded protein: CSARDKTGPGYTF.

The chain combines TRBV2 with TRBJ2-3; D possibly corresponds to TRBD2 (7 bases). The V end was cut by 3 bases, the J end by 3 bases, with 13 bases between. The CDR3 sequence is 15 residues long. Per germline, CDR1 SNHLY and CDR2 FYNNEI. CDR3 protein: CASSESGGLTDTQYF. The CDR3 region has the DNA TGTGCCAGCAGTGAGTCGGGGGGCTTGACAGATACGCAGTATTTT.

There are a few counts of this clonotype. The chain links TRBV6-2 or TRBV6-3 to TRBJ2-6; D is ambiguous. Germline V lookup: CDR1 MNHEY, CDR2 SVGEGT. This CDR3 contains 13 residues. V was clipped by 5 bases and J by 4 bases, with 6 bases between them. The CDR3 nucleotides read TGTGCCAGCAGTGACGCGGGGGCCAACGTCCTGACTTTC. It specifies CASSDAGANVLTF.

The genes are TRBV6-2 or TRBV6-3 and TRBJ1-1; 10 bases agree with TRBD1. CDR3 length equals 14 residues. Germline trimming cut 7 bases from V and 5 bases from J; bases unmatched to any gene: 7. Germline assignment: CDR1 MNHEY and CDR2 SVGEGT. The CDR3 nucleotides are TGTGCCAGCAACCCGACAGGGGGCAAAACTGAAGCTTTCTTT. Translation gives CASNPTGGKTEAFF.

Comment on this clonotype: One end of the junction does not line up with germline, which may come from a read error. This chain connects TRBV6-5 to TRBJ1-2, with a weak D call TRBD1 (5 bases). This CDR3 contains 12 residues. Germline loops: CDR1 MNHEY, CDR2 SVGAGI. The CDR3 loop reads CASSPGPYGCTF. CDR3 nucleotides: TGTGCCAGCAGTCCAGGGCCTTATGGCTGCACCTTC.

The chain links TRBV7-2 to TRBJ2-5; 8 bases fit TRBD2. The CDR3 covers 14 residues. Germline CDR1 is SGHTA and CDR2 is FQGNSA. J gave up 2 bases and V 3 bases, and 2 bases lay outside the gene matches. CDR3 in DNA: TGTGCCAGCAGCTTGGGACTAGAGCAAGAGACCCAGTACTTC. The encoded protein is CASSLGLEQETQYF.

The chain combines TRBV24-1 with TRBJ2-1, with 11 bases fitting TRBD1. V trimming: 1 base; J trimming: 14 bases; junction bases outside the gene matches: 3. Germline lookup yields CDR1 KGHDR and CDR2 SFDVKD. The CDR3 covers 13 residues. CDR3 loop: CATSDLGTGGKFF. CDR3 DNA: TGTGCCACCAGTGATTTAGGGACAGGGGGAAAGTTCTTC.

The chain links TRBV27 to TRBJ2-7; TRBD1 agrees at 8 bases. After removal of 10 bases from V and 6 bases from J, the junction contained 17 bases not matched to a gene. Germline V CDR1 and CDR2: MNHEY, SMNVEV (reference sequence). The CDR3 loop spans 15 amino acids. This CDR3 is CATTPATGEGSEQYF. The CDR3 DNA is TGTGCCACAACACCAGCGACAGGGGAAGGAAGCGAGCAGTACTTC.